Below, one TCR beta chain is given with its context. The specificity of this receptor is unknown. Base qualities are missing; no much larger clone stands one base away. The record originates from a study of blood T cell repertoires in COVID-19 (dated by TCRdb to about 2020). About the investigation overall: Samples from collaborators originated in the United States, Italy and Spain and spanned both the acute and convalescent phases of COVID-19. The material from the prospective study consisted of cDNA or gDNA derived from T cells, B-cell-depleted T cells, or PBMCs. Deeply sampled blood TCRbeta repertoires from subjects exposed to, actively infected with, or recovered from COVID-19 were included in the dataset. The repertoires were made available in a free public database intended to serve as a resource for research on the immune response to SARS-CoV-2. The samples were drawn from the first 160 participants of the ongoing ImmuneRACE study and from 1,254 subjects provided by 6 global collaborators. Nearly every sample came with metadata listing a de-identified subject ID, COVID-19 status, age in years and sex. Where available, HLA class I and class II types were taken from metadata supplied by the sample provider and were not determined by assay-based typing.

What the work shows at the level of the full study, not this receptor alone: The quantity of clinical and demographic metadata differed by source and by participant and was supplied without curation.

Per the germline V gene, SGHVS is the CDR1 and FNYEAQ is the CDR2. Spanning cysteine to phenylalanine, the CDR3 consists of 15 amino acids. Only CDR3 DNA remains: 45 bases, in frame from the first base. The junction shows trimming of 5 bases on V and 0 bases on J, plus 13 bases between the germline ends. Samples from volunteer blood donors who had recovered from COVID-19 were contributed by a second Seattle source. Each collaborating institution followed its own protocols to collect whole blood in K2EDTA tubes. For TCRbeta analysis, collaborator samples were shipped as frozen whole blood, as isolated PBMCs, or as DNA extracted from either sample type. TCRbeta CDR3 regions were amplified from genomic DNA by means of the immunoSEQ Assay, a bias-controlled multiplex PCR. For the original study's pipeline: Within the assay, amplification of reference gene primers was used to estimate how many nucleated cells each sample contained. To quantify the absolute abundance of each unique TCRbeta CDR3 rearrangement, sequence reads were collapsed and filtered. For each sample, productive Simpson clonality was calculated by taking the square root of Simpson's diversity index across productive rearrangements. The table was pulled from immuneACCESS by TCRdb, which kept in-frame rearrangements only. Such tables lose some clones; where checked, under half of the loss comes from unresolved V genes, and the rest has no known cause. From that table come the V and J calls and clone size; the DNA was used to work out D and trimming. Recorded for this sample are 200,000 to 250,000 clones; about 90% of them occurred a single time. Around 2.8% of the sample goes to the ten largest clones.

The sample was peripheral blood. The receptor was derived from a woman aged 25-40 years who had recovered from COVID-19. The rearrangement joined TRBV7-6 to TRBJ2-5; the D gene remains uncertain. At the DNA level, the sequence is TGTGCCAGCAGCCGTTCATGGGCGTACCAAGAGACCCAGTACTTC. This is translated as CASSRSWAYQETQYF.